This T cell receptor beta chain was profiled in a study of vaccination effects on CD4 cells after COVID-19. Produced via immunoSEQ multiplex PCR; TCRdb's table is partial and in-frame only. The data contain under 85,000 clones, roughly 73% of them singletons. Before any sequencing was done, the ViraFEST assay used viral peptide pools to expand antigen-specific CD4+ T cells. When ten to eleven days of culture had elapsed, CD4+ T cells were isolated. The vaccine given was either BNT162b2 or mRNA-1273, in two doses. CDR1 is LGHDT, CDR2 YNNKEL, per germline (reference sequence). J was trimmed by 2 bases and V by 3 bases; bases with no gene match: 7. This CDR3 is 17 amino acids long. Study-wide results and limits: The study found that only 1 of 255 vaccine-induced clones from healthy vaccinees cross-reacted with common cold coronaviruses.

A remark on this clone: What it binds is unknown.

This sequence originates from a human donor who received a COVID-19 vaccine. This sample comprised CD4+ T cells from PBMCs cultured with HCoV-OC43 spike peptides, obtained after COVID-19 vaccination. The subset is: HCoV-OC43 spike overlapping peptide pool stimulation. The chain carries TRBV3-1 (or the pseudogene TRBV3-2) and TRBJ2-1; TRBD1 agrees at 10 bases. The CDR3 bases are TGTGCCAGCAGCCACTTCTCCGGGACAGGGGCCTACAATGAGCAGTTCTTC. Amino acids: CASSHFSGTGAYNEQFF.